Each of the 7 T cell receptor beta chains below was sequenced from the same sample in a study of brain T cells in children with intractable seizures. Here immunoSEQ multiplex PCR was the method, and the copy in TCRdb shows in-frame clones only, minus some. The sample records 60,000 to 85,000 clones, approximately 94% being singletons. The sample was peripheral blood, taken at surgery. These receptors originate from a boy under two years old with tuberous sclerosis and intractable seizures.

V gene TRBV6-5 combines with J gene TRBJ2-7; TRBD1 matches 7 bases. V gave up 6 bases and J gave up 10 bases; unmatched junction bases: 12. Per the germline V gene, CDR1 is MNHEY and CDR2 is SVGAGI. The CDR3 contains 13 residues. The CDR3, as DNA: TGTGCCAGCAGCAGAGACAGGGTAGGGAGACAGTACTTC. This sequence encodes CASSRDRVGRQYF.

The chain couples TRBV4-2 to TRBJ2-5; TRBD2 matches 11 bases. The CDR3 totals 17 residues. J gave up 4 bases and V 1 base, and 8 bases lay outside the gene matches. Per the germline V gene, CDR1 is LGHNA and CDR2 is YNFKEQ. CDR3 protein: CASSQGETSGVGETQYF. As DNA, the CDR3 is TGTGCCAGCAGCCAAGGGGAGACTAGCGGGGTAGGAGAGACCCAGTACTTC.

The chain links TRBV4-1 to TRBJ1-2; D may be TRBD1 (5 bases). Germline V gene data show CDR1 as MGHRA and CDR2 as YSYEKL. The V and J ends lost 2 bases and 2 bases respectively, with 15 bases between them. The CDR3 consists of 16 residues. In DNA form, the CDR3 reads TGCGCCAGCAGCCAAACGGCAGCCTGGGGGAACTATGGCTACACCTTC. Protein: CASSQTAAWGNYGYTF.

The V and J genes are TRBV19 and TRBJ2-6, with TRBD2 as a possible D gene (5 bases). Germline CDR1 LNHDA, CDR2 SQIVND (reference sequence). The CDR3 loop spans 14 amino acids. V was pared by 8 bases and J by 1 base, with 9 bases between. The CDR3 reads CASSPGSGANVLTF. The DNA of the CDR3 is TGTGCCAGTTCCCCGGGGTCTGGGGCCAACGTCCTGACTTTC. Together with reference TRBV19 and TRBJ2-6, the CDR3 gives the full variable domain: DGGITQSPKYLFRKEGQNVTLSCEQNLNHDAMYWYRQDPGQGLRLIYYSQIVNDFQKGDIAEGYSVSREKKESFPLTVTSAQKNPTAFYLCASSPGSGANVLTFGAGSRLTVL.

This clone was counted once. V is TRBV19 and J is TRBJ2-3; no definite D call. The germline CDR1 and CDR2 sequences are LNHDA and SQIVND (reference sequence). V shed 2 bases and J shed 6 bases, with 12 bases lying between them. The CDR3 has 14 residues. For the CDR3, the DNA is TGTGCCAGTAGTATATCTAGTCGCAGGGATACGCAGTATTTT. It is translated as CASSISSRRDTQYF.

The chain couples TRBV9 to TRBJ2-5; D is unclear. In germline, CDR1 is SGDLS, CDR2 YYNGEE. V was clipped by 0 bases and J by 2 bases, with 11 bases between them. The CDR3 loop spans 15 amino acids. CDR3: CASSVGISRQETQYF. The CDR3 coding sequence is TGTGCCAGCAGCGTAGGGATTAGTAGACAAGAGACCCAGTACTTC.

This sequence joins TRBV5-6 and TRBJ1-6; 8 positions agree with TRBD1. Germline V gene lookup returns CDR1 SGHDT and CDR2 YYEEEE. Trimming took 1 base from V and 11 from J; bases not matched to a gene: 2. The CDR3 has 13 residues. The CDR3 bases are TGTGCCAGCAGCTTGACAGGGGGAACACCCCTCCACTTT. Translating it yields CASSLTGGTPLHF.